A single sample gave rise to the 13 T cell receptor beta chains below, sequenced in a study of T cell responses to AZD1222 COVID-19 vaccine. Profiling relied on immunoSEQ multiplex PCR, and the TCRdb table lists in-frame clones only, not all of them. This sample has 35,000 to 50,000 clones, with more than 70% found just once. The material sequenced was peripheral blood, taken 28 days after the second AZD1222 dose. The receptors come from an adult who received the AZD1222 COVID-19 vaccine.

The J gene is TRBJ2-3, the V gene TRBV6-2 or TRBV6-3; D is perhaps TRBD1 or TRBD2 (5 bases each). Trimming removed 4 bases at V and 1 base at J, with 12 bases between. Germline lookup yields CDR1 MNHEY and CDR2 SVGEGT. This CDR3 contains 15 residues. DNA for the CDR3: TGTGCCAGCAGTTTTGAGGGGACCCGCACAGATACGCAGTATTTT. This gives the protein CASSFEGTRTDTQYF.

A word on this clone: Other DNA sequences from this sample encode an identical CDR3 as well. CDR3 DNA sequence: TGTGCCAGCAGCGTAGGACGGGAGAACTATGGCTACACCTTC. This translates into CASSVGRENYGYTF. This chain connects TRBV9 to TRBJ1-2; D remains ambiguous. CDR1 is SGDLS and CDR2 is YYNGEE in the germline V gene. The CDR3 has 14 amino acids. Trimming left V 0 bases short and J 2 bases short, with 8 bases between. Looking up the rest from reference TRBV9 and TRBJ1-2 gives the full variable domain: DSGVTQTPKHLITATGQRVTLRCSPRSGDLSVYWYQQSLDQGLQFLIQYYNGEERAKGNILERFSAQQFPDLHSELNLSSLELGDSALYFCASSVGRENYGYTFGSGTRLTVV.

CDR3 DNA: TGTGCCAGTGGTAACAGCCAAGAGACCCAGTACTTC. It codes for CASGNSQETQYF. V gene TRBV6-5 combines with J gene TRBJ2-5, with D unresolved. This CDR3 spans 12 amino acids. Germline V gene data show CDR1 as MNHEY and CDR2 as SVGAGI. V shed 9 bases and J shed 1 base, with 9 bases lying between them.

This rearrangement joins TRBV30 to TRBJ1-3; the D is unclear. Deletions cut 4 bases from V and 2 bases from J, with 6 bases between. The CDR3 spans 12 residues. Germline CDR1 GTSNPN, CDR2 SVGIG (reference sequence). The CDR3 DNA reads TGTGCCTGGAAAACAGCTGGAAACACCATATATTTT. Translating gives CAWKTAGNTIYF.

The V and J genes are TRBV28 and TRBJ1-4; unclear D gene. This CDR3 contains 15 residues. Germline V gene lookup returns CDR1 MDHEN and CDR2 SYDVKM. The V gene lost 6 bases and the J gene lost 8 bases, with 19 bases spanning the gap. CDR3 in DNA: TGTGCCAGCAGGTTCTCAAGTTCACGCGGCGAAAAACTGTTTTTT. It translates to CASRFSSSRGEKLFF.

The chain is built from TRBV9 and TRBJ2-6, with TRBD2 matching 11 bases. Germline V gene sequence: CDR1 SGDLS, CDR2 YYNGEE. Germline trimming cut 2 bases from V and 2 bases from J; bases unmatched to any gene: 9. The CDR3 has 19 amino acids. CDR3 loop: CASSVSVSGRATGANVLTF. In DNA form, the CDR3 reads TGTGCCAGCAGCGTGTCAGTTAGCGGGAGGGCCACTGGGGCCAACGTCCTGACTTTC. Supplemented by reference TRBV9 and TRBJ2-6, the full variable domain reads DSGVTQTPKHLITATGQRVTLRCSPRSGDLSVYWYQQSLDQGLQFLIQYYNGEERAKGNILERFSAQQFPDLHSELNLSSLELGDSALYFCASSVSVSGRATGANVLTFGAGSRLTVL.

This clone has a single count. The chain couples TRBV24-1 to TRBJ1-2; possibly TRBD1 for D (5 bases). V dropped 7 bases and J dropped 5 bases, with 10 bases sitting between them. The CDR3 contains 12 residues. Germline-derived CDR1 and CDR2 are KGHDR and SFDVKD. The DNA of the CDR3 is TGTGCCACCAGCGCCGAGGGGTATGGCTACACCTTC. Its protein product is CATSAEGYGYTF.

The rearrangement uses TRBV5-1 and TRBJ1-4; D is possibly TRBD1 (5 bases). CDR1 and CDR2 from the germline V gene are SGHRS and YFSETQ. This CDR3 is built from 15 residues. Deletions cut 0 bases from V and 0 bases from J, with 6 bases between. CDR3 in amino acids: CASSLGQTTNEKLFF. CDR3 sequence (DNA): TGCGCCAGCAGCTTGGGACAGACAACTAATGAAAAACTGTTTTTT.

This sequence joins TRBV9 and TRBJ2-5, with 7 bases aligning to TRBD1. V was pared by 4 bases and J by 0 bases, with 9 bases of the junction left unmatched. Germline CDR1 reads SGDLS; CDR2 reads YYNGEE. The CDR3 loop spans 16 amino acids. The CDR3 loop is CASSPRRDSNQETQYF. The CDR3 region has the DNA TGTGCCAGCAGCCCCCGACGGGACAGCAACCAAGAGACCCAGTACTTC.

The chain has TRBV6-4 and TRBJ2-3, with D hard to call. Germline values: CDR1 MRHNA, CDR2 SNTAGT. The CDR3 consists of 12 residues. The V and J ends lost 6 bases and 5 bases respectively, with 9 bases between them. The CDR3 region has the DNA TGTGCCAGCAGGGGGTGGGAAGATACGCAGTATTTT. It is translated as CASRGWEDTQYF.

V usage is TRBV7-5 and J usage is TRBJ2-6; TRBD2 was called by the table and not checked on the DNA. TRBV7-5 is an annotated pseudogene. The CDR3 loop spans 16 amino acids. CDR3 region: CARSSLGRVGANVLTF. The CDR3 DNA follows: TGTGCCAGAAGCTCCCTCGGGAGGGTAGGTGCCAACGTCCTGACTTTC.

This clone was counted a single time. The chain carries TRBV5-1 and TRBJ2-2; D possibly matches TRBD1 or TRBD2 (6 bases each). Germline loops: CDR1 SGHRS, CDR2 YFSETQ. Trimming took 0 bases from V and 5 from J, leaving 14 bases between them. The CDR3 is 16 amino acids. The DNA for the CDR3 is TGCGCCAGCAGCTTGGATCCTACAGGGAGGACCGGGGAGCTGTTTTTT. Its protein product is CASSLDPTGRTGELFF.

The V and J genes are TRBV5-4 and TRBJ1-2, with D uncertain. Germline V gene lookup returns CDR1 SGHNT and CDR2 YYREEE (reference sequence). V gave up 0 bases and J gave up 0 bases, with 15 bases separating them. This CDR3 has 17 residues. The CDR3 DNA is TGTGCCAGCAGCTTGGATTACTTCGGCAGCTCTAACTATGGCTACACCTTC. Translating gives CASSLDYFGSSNYGYTF.